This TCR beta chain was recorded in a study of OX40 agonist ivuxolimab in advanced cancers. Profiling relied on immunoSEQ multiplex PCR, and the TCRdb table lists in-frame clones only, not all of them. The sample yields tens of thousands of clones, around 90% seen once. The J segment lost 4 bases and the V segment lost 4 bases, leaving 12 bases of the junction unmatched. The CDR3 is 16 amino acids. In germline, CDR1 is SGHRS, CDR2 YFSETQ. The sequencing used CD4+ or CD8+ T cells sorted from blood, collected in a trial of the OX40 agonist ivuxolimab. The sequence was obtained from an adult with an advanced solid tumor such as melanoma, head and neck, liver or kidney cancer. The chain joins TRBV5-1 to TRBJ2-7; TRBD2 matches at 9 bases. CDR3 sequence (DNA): TGCGCCAGCAGCATAGGACTAGCGAGTCACGGTTACGAGCAGTACTTC. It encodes CASSIGLASHGYEQYF. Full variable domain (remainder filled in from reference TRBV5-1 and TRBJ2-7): KAGVTQTPRYLIKTRGQQVTLSCSPISGHRSVSWYQQTPGQGLQFLFEYFSETQRNKGNFPGRFSGRQFSNSRSEMNVSTLELGDSALYLCASSIGLASHGYEQYFGPGTRLTVT.